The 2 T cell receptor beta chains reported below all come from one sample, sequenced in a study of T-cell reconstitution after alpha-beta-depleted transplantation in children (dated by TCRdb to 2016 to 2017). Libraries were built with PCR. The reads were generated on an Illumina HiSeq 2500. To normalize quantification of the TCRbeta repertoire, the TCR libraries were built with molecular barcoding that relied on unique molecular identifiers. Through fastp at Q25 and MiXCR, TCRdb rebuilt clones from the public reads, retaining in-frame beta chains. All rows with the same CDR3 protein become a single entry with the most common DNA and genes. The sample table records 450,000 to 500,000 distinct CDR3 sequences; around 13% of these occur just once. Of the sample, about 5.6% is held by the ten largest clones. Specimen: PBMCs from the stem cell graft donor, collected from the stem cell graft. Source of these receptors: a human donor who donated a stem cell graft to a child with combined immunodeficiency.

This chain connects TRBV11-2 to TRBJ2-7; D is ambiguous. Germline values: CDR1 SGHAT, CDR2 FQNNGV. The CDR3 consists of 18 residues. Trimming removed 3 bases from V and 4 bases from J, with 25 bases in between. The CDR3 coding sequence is TGTGCCAGCAGCTTGGCTCTGGTGACCCCAACCACTGATTACGAGCAGTACTTC. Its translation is CASSLALVTPTTDYEQYF.

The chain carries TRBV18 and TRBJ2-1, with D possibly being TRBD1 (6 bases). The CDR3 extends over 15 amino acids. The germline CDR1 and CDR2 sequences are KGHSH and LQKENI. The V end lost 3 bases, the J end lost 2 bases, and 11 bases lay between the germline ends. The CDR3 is CASSPRQGPYNEQFF. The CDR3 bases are TGTGCCAGCTCACCGCGGCAGGGGCCCTACAATGAGCAGTTCTTC.